Here is one TCR beta chain with its context. The antigen is undetermined. An Oncomine TCR Beta short-read assay was used to sequence the DNA from cultured CD4+ T cells. TCRdb ran MiXCR on the PCR reads and lists one entry per CDR3 protein. The sample contains thousands of distinct CDR3 sequences, approximately 60% of which appear only once. This specimen comes from a study of vaccination and CD4 T cells after COVID-19. Study details: Cells received overlapping spike peptides from SARS-CoV-2, HCoV-NL63, HCoV-OC43 and HCoV-229E as stimulation. Control wells got either CEFX epitopes, HIV-1 Nef peptides, or no peptide at all.

The V end lost 0 bases, the J end lost 4 bases, and 4 bases lay between the germline ends. The length of the CDR3 is 12 residues. Germline CDR1 SGDLS, CDR2 YYNGEE. Regarding treatment: approximately 9-day PBMC culture with coronavirus spike peptide pools or control peptides (ViraFEST assay). The collection of CD4+ T cells from the unexposed donor took place before the COVID-19 pandemic (2011-2018). IL-2 (approximately 10 IU/ml) and peptide pools (roughly 10 ug/ml) were added to cultures of 1.5 million to 2 million PBMCs per well. A negative selection step was used to isolate CD4+ T cells once culture had run for 10 to 11 days.

The clonotype originates from a human donor in good health. This chain joins TRBV9 and TRBJ2-5; D is uncertain. The sequenced material came from CD4+ T cells from blood, cultured in vitro. The CDR3 nucleotides are TGTGCCAGCAGCGTAGTAGGAGAGACCCAGTACTTC. It is translated as CASSVVGETQYF.